The source of this T cell receptor beta chain is a study of PD-1 blockade in classical Hodgkin lymphoma (dated by TCRdb to the early 2020s). Study-wide context: Nivolumab dosing was 3 mg/kg intravenously every 2 weeks, continuing until either disease progression or unacceptable toxicity. The study used CyTOF and TCR beta sequencing to define a peripheral blood immune signature of response to PD-1 blockade in classical Hodgkin lymphoma. Points the paper makes about the study in general: Baseline TCR diversity was reported as lower in newly diagnosed patients than in healthy donors, and lower still in relapsed/refractory patients. Baseline diversity similar to that of newly diagnosed patients was observed in trial patients achieving complete response, whereas significantly lower diversity was observed in partial responders and progressors. The study was limited to a single clinical trial cohort, and causes of repertoire differences, possibly disease activity or prior therapy, remained undefined. Patients starting nivolumab less than 1 year after ASCT had lower diversity and were excluded from later analyses to avoid confounding by immune reconstitution. By C4D1, a significant rise was seen in CD4+ TCR diversity but not in CD8+ TCR diversity (p=0.0027 vs p=0.16), and the rise was most apparent among complete responders (p=0.02).

V and J are truncated by 0 bases and 3 bases respectively, leaving an intervening sequence of 12 bases. Based on the germline V gene, the CDR1 and CDR2 sequences are LGHNA and YNFKEQ. The cysteine opens and the phenylalanine closes a CDR3 of 15 amino acids. Only the CDR3 part of the read is kept: 45 bases, read in frame from the first base. In regard to this clone: Its target antigen remains unknown. No base quality values were provided; no much bigger clone lies one nucleotide off.

The Qiagen DNeasy kit was used to extract genomic DNA from unsorted PBMCs and from the negatively selected CD4+ and CD8+ fractions. Amplification of TCR beta CDR3 regions was done by immunoSEQ multiplex PCR with primers that anneal to V and J segments. A synthetic immune receptor repertoire was used to minimize amplification bias, and any remaining bias was removed computationally after sequencing. In the authors' own workflow: Custom Python scripts were used to quantify repertoire diversity as the Shannon entropy index. Unsorted, CD4+ and CD8+ repertoires were analyzed separately, except in combined analyses where CD4+ and CD8+ sequences were merged in silico. A clone was considered expanded if an increase in frequency of at least 2-fold after treatment relative to C1D1 was found, and a pseudocount of 0.5 was applied to clones undetected at baseline. Singleton clones were defined as clones with 0 or 1 copy at C1D1, and non-singleton clones were defined as clones with 2 or more copies. Clones expanded in unsorted samples were assigned a CD4+, CD8+ or unknown annotation through matching of protein sequences in sorted samples from the same patient. Wilcoxon tests on paired samples were used to test diversity changes from C1D1 to C4D1. Not all clones reach the TCRdb copy of this immuneACCESS table, which keeps in-frame sequences only. Checked studies attribute under half of the gap to unresolved V genes and leave the rest unexplained. V and J calls and clone size are given by that table; D and trimming were obtained from the DNA. The sample records 60,000 or so clones, roughly nine tenths of which are singletons. The ten largest clones add up to 7.5% to 10% of the sample.

Read against the paper, the sample's time point label means: cycle 1 day 1 (C1D1), immediately before nivolumab initiation. Every trial patient had relapsed after autologous stem cell transplantation, and cohorts A, B and C differed in prior brentuximab vedotin exposure. The trial cohort comprised 60 or so patients with relapsed/refractory classical Hodgkin lymphoma whose best overall responses were complete response, partial response or progressive disease. In the multi-cohort phase II CheckMate 205 trial, trial patients received single-agent nivolumab. An independent review committee assessed best overall response using the 2007 International Working Group response criteria. Trial PBMCs were obtained immediately prior to nivolumab initiation (C1D1) and on therapy at cycle 2 day 1 and cycle 4 day 1. Peripheral blood was collected in 8 mL Vacutainer Cell Preparation Tubes, from which PBMCs were isolated by centrifugation and then cryopreserved.

This sequence originates from a human donor with classical Hodgkin lymphoma. The sample in question was peripheral blood mononuclear cells (PBMCs), obtained at baseline. The chain is assembled from TRBV4-2 and TRBJ2-7; TRBD2 might be the D gene, on 6 matching bases. The DNA reads as follows: TGTGCCAGCAGCCAAGATGATCGGGGGAGCTACGAGCAGTACTTC. This translates into CASSQDDRGSYEQYF.